Shown below are 23 T cell receptor beta chains from a single sample sequenced in a study of cytotoxic CD8 clonotypes in ibrutinib-treated CLL (dated by TCRdb to about 2021). The time point label, read with the paper, signifies: approximately twelve months on ibrutinib. The library was generated by the immunoSEQ multiplex PCR assay. What TCRdb holds here is the immuneACCESS table cut down to in-frame rearrangements. Part of the clones is not present; checked against another copy, under half of the missing clones reflect an unresolved V gene, and the others are unexplained. The sample table lists more than 200,000 clones, roughly 77% of them with a count of one. Around 5.9% of the sample comes from the top ten. Material: PBMCs, obtained after 12 months of ibrutinib treatment. The receptors here all came from a human donor with chronic lymphocytic leukemia.

The rearrangement links TRBV19 to TRBJ1-6; a weak D match, TRBD1 (5 bases). CDR3 length equals 15 residues. Per the germline V gene, CDR1 is LNHDA and CDR2 is SQIVND (reference sequence). Trimming left V 3 bases short and J 9 bases short, with 15 bases between. CDR3 sequence: CASSIRKTVSSPLHF. CDR3 bases: TGTGCCAGTAGTATTCGGAAGACAGTTAGTTCACCCCTCCACTTT.

The chain recombines TRBV19 with TRBJ1-5; D call uncertain. The ends were cut back, 7 bases at V and 4 bases at J, with 17 bases in the middle. CDR1 LNHDA and CDR2 SQIVND come from the germline V gene (reference sequence). The CDR3 spans 15 residues. As DNA, the CDR3 is TGTGCCAGTAACGGGAGGCTGGGTGTAAATCAGCCCCAGCATTTT. Protein product: CASNGRLGVNQPQHF.

V gene TRBV9 combines with J gene TRBJ1-2; 11 bases are a match to TRBD1. The junction had 5 bases not matched to a gene; V was cut back by 0 bases and J by 4 bases. This CDR3 comprises 16 residues. The germline V gene encodes CDR1 SGDLS and CDR2 YYNGEE. CDR3 region: CASSVGDRGLSYGYTF. In nucleotides, the CDR3 is TGTGCCAGCAGCGTAGGGGACAGGGGGTTATCCTATGGCTACACCTTC.

This clone occurred a few times. The CDR3: CASSYSGGTYEQYF. For the CDR3, the DNA is TGCGCCAGCAGCTACAGCGGGGGTACCTACGAGCAGTACTTC. V gene TRBV5-1 combines with J gene TRBJ2-7, with 8 bases that match TRBD2. Looked up from germline, CDR1 is SGHRS and CDR2 is YFSETQ. V gave up 3 bases and J gave up 2 bases; unmatched junction bases: 4. The CDR3 loop spans 14 amino acids.

The chain couples TRBV6-1 to TRBJ2-1; 8 positions match TRBD2. Germline V gene lookup returns CDR1 MNHNS and CDR2 SASEGT. This CDR3 spans 12 amino acids. The V gene end was trimmed by 8 bases and the J gene end by 11 bases; junction bases not matched to a gene: 8. The CDR3 DNA is TGTGCCAGCGATGAGTCGGGGGGGAAGCAGTTCTTC. Residues: CASDESGGKQFF.

The chain carries TRBV28 and TRBJ2-3; D gene uncertain. The ends were cut back, 7 bases at V and 5 bases at J, with 7 bases in the middle. CDR3 length equals 11 residues. Per the germline V gene, CDR1 is MDHEN and CDR2 is SYDVKM. CDR3 amino acids: CASTKGDTQYF. The CDR3 DNA sequence: TGTGCCAGCACCAAGGGAGATACGCAGTATTTT.

This rearrangement joins TRBV6-1 to TRBJ1-1; D remains unclear. V dropped 6 bases and J dropped 0 bases, with 8 bases sitting between them. The V gene's germline CDR1 is MNHNS and CDR2 SASEGT. The CDR3 runs to 13 residues. CDR3 sequence (DNA): TGTGCCAGCAGCCGGGAGATGAACACTGAAGCTTTCTTT. This gives the protein CASSREMNTEAFF.

The V call is TRBV4-1, the J call TRBJ1-1; 9 nucleotides align to TRBD1. J was trimmed by 7 bases and V by 1 base; bases with no gene match: 7. This CDR3 has 15 amino acids. CDR1 and CDR2 (germline): MGHRA, YSYEKL. CDR3 bases: TGCGCCAGCAGCCAAGGAACAGGGGGCATAGGTGAAGCTTTCTTT. This sequence encodes CASSQGTGGIGEAFF.

The chain has TRBV6-5 and TRBJ1-2; D call uncertain. The CDR3 loop spans 14 amino acids. V shed 1 base and J shed 4 bases, with 10 bases lying between them. Per germline, CDR1 MNHEY and CDR2 SVGAGI. DNA for the CDR3: TGTGCCAGCAGTTACTTTGGGGTCGGCTATGGCTACACCTTC. The encoded protein is CASSYFGVGYGYTF.

This clone was seen more than once but under ten times. The V and J genes are TRBV21-1 and TRBJ2-7; TRBD2, the table's D call, lacks a check against the DNA. TRBV21-1 is described as a pseudogene. This CDR3 is built from 15 residues. The CDR3 spells CASSNAGLADYEQYF. For the CDR3, the DNA is TGTGCCAGCAGCAATGCTGGGCTAGCGGATTACGAGCAGTACTTC.

The chain joins TRBV5-6 to TRBJ2-1, with a tentative D call TRBD1 (5 bases). This CDR3 is built from 14 residues. CDR1 is SGHDT, CDR2 YYEEEE, per germline. Trimming removed 0 bases from V and 8 bases from J, with 12 bases in between. CDR3 amino acids: CASSLEGAWHEQFF. The CDR3 coding sequence is TGTGCCAGCAGCTTGGAAGGGGCCTGGCATGAGCAGTTCTTC.

CDR3 DNA sequence: TGTGCCAGCAGTTACTCATGGGCGGGTAGCAATCAGCCCCAGCATTTT. This gives the protein CASSYSWAGSNQPQHF. The chain employs TRBV6-5 and TRBJ1-5; no clear D. V lost 0 bases and J lost 0, with 9 bases in between. Germline CDR1 and CDR2: MNHEY and SVGAGI. The CDR3 is 16 amino acids.

For the CDR3, the DNA is TGCGCCAGCAGCTTCGACAGGGTTAGCCAAGAGACCCAGTACTTC. This encodes CASSFDRVSQETQYF. This chain links TRBV5-1 with TRBJ2-5; 7 nucleotides align to TRBD1. The CDR3 sequence is 15 residues long. CDR1 is SGHRS and CDR2 is YFSETQ in the germline V gene. J lost 1 base, V lost 2 bases, and 5 bases had no gene match.

The J gene is TRBJ2-2, the V gene TRBV29-1; D is ambiguous. This CDR3 has 12 amino acids. The V gene's germline CDR1 is SQVTM and CDR2 ANQGSEA. V dropped 5 bases and J dropped 4 bases, with 8 bases sitting between them. The CDR3 region has the DNA TGCAGCGTTCGACCGCCCACCGGGGAGCTGTTTTTT. Amino acid sequence: CSVRPPTGELFF.

The chain has TRBV30 and TRBJ2-7, with 7 nucleotides matching TRBD1. V shed 3 bases, J shed 5 bases, and the junction held 7 bases outside the gene matches. The CDR3 loop spans 13 amino acids. Looked up from germline, CDR1 is GTSNPN and CDR2 is SVGIG (reference sequence). The DNA of the CDR3 is TGTGCCTGGAGCCTGACAGGGTACCACGAGCAGTACTTC. Amino acids: CAWSLTGYHEQYF.

The chain uses TRBV5-1 and TRBJ2-1, with D perhaps given as TRBD1 or TRBD2 (7 bases each). Trimming stripped 0 bases from V and 1 base from J, with 14 bases between. This CDR3 has 17 amino acids. CDR1 and CDR2 (germline): SGHRS, YFSETQ. The CDR3 region is CASSLVSGGVSYNEQFF. CDR3 DNA: TGCGCCAGCAGCTTGGTGTCAGGGGGGGTTTCCTACAATGAGCAGTTCTTC.

The CDR3 region is CASSVVPASTDTQYF. The CDR3 nucleotides read TGTGCCAGCAGCGTAGTCCCAGCGAGCACAGATACGCAGTATTTT. The chain combines TRBV9 with TRBJ2-3; D remains ambiguous. Looked up from germline, CDR1 is SGDLS and CDR2 is YYNGEE. This CDR3 is 15 amino acids long. The germline V and J ends were trimmed by 0 bases and 0 bases, with 8 bases remaining between them.

This clone turned up a few times. The chain uses TRBV28 and TRBJ1-5; D perhaps matches TRBD1 (5 bases). The V gene's germline CDR1 is MDHEN and CDR2 SYDVKM. The CDR3 covers 15 residues. The germline V and J ends were trimmed by 8 bases and 0 bases, with 14 bases remaining between them. The CDR3 DNA sequence: TGTGCCAGCCTCGCCGGGACGGCTAGCAATCAGCCCCAGCATTTT. Its translation is CASLAGTASNQPQHF.

The genes are TRBV29-1 and TRBJ2-1, with 7 bases matching TRBD2. Trimming cost V 2 bases and J 4 bases; bases outside gene matches: 5. In germline, CDR1 is SQVTM, CDR2 ANQGSEA. The CDR3 spans 14 residues. CDR3 nucleotide sequence: TGCAGCGTTGAATGGGGGAGGGGATACAATGAGCAGTTCTTC. The encoded protein is CSVEWGRGYNEQFF.

The V call is TRBV28, the J call TRBJ2-7; 11 bases are a match to TRBD1. Trimming at V came to 5 bases and at J to 5 bases, leaving 11 bases not matched to a gene. This CDR3 contains 16 residues. Germline assignment: CDR1 MDHEN and CDR2 SYDVKM. CDR3 sequence: CASSPRDRGYGNEQYF. CDR3 DNA sequence: TGTGCCAGCAGTCCTCGGGACAGGGGGTACGGAAACGAGCAGTACTTC.

The rearrangement links TRBV9 to TRBJ2-5; a weak D match, TRBD2 (6 bases). CDR1 and CDR2 (germline): SGDLS, YYNGEE. This CDR3 region has 14 residues. Trimming left V 1 base short and J 5 bases short, with 12 bases between. The CDR3 is CASSVTGAGETQYF. The CDR3 nucleotides are TGTGCCAGCAGCGTAACGGGAGCGGGCGAGACCCAGTACTTC.

J is TRBJ2-6 and V is TRBV4-2; 7 bases align to TRBD1. The CDR3 extends over 15 amino acids. Germline V gives CDR1 LGHNA, CDR2 YNFKEQ. Trimming at V came to 6 bases and at J to 0 bases, leaving 2 bases not matched to a gene. As DNA, the CDR3 is TGTGCCAGCAGTGGACAGGCCTCTGGGGCCAACGTCCTGACTTTC. Its protein is CASSGQASGANVLTF.

This clone was counted only a few times. J is TRBJ1-4 and V is TRBV30; 9 nucleotides line up with TRBD1. CDR3 length: 14 residues. The germline V gene encodes CDR1 GTSNPN and CDR2 SVGIG (reference sequence). Unmatched junction bases numbered 10, after V lost 7 bases and J lost 7 bases. CDR3 in amino acids: CASRVGTGTEKLFF. CDR3 coding DNA: TGTGCCTCAAGGGTCGGGACAGGGACTGAAAAACTGTTTTTT.